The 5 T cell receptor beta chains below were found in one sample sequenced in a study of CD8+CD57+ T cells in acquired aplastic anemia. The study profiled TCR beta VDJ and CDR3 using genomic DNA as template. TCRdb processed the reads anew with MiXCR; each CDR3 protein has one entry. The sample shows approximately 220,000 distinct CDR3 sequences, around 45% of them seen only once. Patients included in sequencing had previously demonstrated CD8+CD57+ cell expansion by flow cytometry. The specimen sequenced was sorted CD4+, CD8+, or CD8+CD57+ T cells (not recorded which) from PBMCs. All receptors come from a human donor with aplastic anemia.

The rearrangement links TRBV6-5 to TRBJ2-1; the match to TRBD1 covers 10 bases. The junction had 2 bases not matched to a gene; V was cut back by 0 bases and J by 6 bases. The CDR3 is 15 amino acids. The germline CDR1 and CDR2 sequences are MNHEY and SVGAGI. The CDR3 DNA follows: TGTGCCAGCAGTTACTCTCGGACAGGGGGCAATGAGCAGTTCTTC. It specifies CASSYSRTGGNEQFF.

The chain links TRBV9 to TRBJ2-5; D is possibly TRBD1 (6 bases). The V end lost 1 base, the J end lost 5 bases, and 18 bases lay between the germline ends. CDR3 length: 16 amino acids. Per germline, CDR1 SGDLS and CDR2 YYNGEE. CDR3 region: CASSVTPGESAETQYF. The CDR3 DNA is TGTGCCAGCAGCGTAACCCCAGGGGAATCGGCCGAGACCCAGTACTTC.

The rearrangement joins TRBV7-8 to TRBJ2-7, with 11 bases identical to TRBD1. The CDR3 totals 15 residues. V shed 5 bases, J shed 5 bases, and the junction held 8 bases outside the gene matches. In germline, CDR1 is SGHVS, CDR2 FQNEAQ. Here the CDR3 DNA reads TGTGCCAGCAGCCCCTCGGGACAGGGGGTCGACGAGCAGTACTTC. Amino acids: CASSPSGQGVDEQYF. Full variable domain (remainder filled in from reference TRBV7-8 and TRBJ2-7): GAGVSQSPRYKVAKRGQDVALRCDPISGHVSLFWYQQALGQGPEFLTYFQNEAQLDKSGLPSDRFFAERPEGSVSTLKIQRTQQEDSAVYLCASSPSGQGVDEQYFGPGTRLTVT.

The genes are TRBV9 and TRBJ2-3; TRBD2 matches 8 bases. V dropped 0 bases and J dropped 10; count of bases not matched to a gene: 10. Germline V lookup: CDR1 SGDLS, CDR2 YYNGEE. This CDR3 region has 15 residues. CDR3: CASSVVGLAGSSQYF. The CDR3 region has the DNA TGTGCCAGCAGCGTAGTTGGGCTAGCGGGCTCCTCGCAGTATTTT.

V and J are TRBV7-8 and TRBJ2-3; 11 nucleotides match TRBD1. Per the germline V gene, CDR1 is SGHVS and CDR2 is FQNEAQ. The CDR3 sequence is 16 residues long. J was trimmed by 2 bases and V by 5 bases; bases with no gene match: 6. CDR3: CASSPRTGGDTDTQYF. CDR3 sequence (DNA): TGTGCCAGCAGCCCGCGGACAGGGGGCGACACAGATACGCAGTATTTT.